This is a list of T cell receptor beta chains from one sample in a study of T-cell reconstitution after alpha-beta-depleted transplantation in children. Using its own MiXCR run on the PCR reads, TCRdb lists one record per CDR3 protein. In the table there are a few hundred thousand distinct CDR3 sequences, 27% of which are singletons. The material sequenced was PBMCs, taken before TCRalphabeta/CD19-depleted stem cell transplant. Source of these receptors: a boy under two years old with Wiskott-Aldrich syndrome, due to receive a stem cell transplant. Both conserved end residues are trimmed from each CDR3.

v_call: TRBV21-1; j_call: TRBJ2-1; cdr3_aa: ASSKARGILRVSYNEQF
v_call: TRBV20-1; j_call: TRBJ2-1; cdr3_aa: SLPSGKSSYNEQF
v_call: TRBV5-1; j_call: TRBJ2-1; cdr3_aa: ASSPGLPLAGVYNEQF
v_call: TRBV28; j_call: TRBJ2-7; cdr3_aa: ASSSPFEQY
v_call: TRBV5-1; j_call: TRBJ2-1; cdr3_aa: ASSTSGARYNEQF
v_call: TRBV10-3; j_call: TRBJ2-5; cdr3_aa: AIGSTVETQY
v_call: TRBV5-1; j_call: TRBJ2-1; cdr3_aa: ASSRGGSSSYNEQF
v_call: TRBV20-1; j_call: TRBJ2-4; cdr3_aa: SATQGQVAKNIQY
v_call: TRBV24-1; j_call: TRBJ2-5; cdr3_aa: ATSDAGLAGEETQY
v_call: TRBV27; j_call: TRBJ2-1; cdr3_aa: ASRWATRMNEQF
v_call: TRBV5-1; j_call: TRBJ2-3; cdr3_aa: ASSAGTEISTDTQY
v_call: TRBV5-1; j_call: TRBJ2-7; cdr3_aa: ASSLEPASSYEQY
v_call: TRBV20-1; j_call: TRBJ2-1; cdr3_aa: SAPSGSKNEQF
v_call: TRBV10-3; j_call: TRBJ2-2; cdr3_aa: AISESLAGTAGELF
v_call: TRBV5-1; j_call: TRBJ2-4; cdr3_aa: ASSLESGRGDIQY
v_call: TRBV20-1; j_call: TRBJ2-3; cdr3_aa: SASNPLAGNTDTQY